Listed below are T cell receptor beta chains from one sample, sequenced in a study of blood T cells in healthy people across ages. In TCRdb, the 5' RACE reads were re-called with MiXCR into one record per CDR3 protein. The table has 760,000 or so distinct CDR3 sequences, 25% seen once. This sample was shared with a second study, whose subject was T cells of mothers and their children.

Source material: blood. The receptors were sampled from a boy between 10 and 17 years old in good health. Both conserved end residues are part of each CDR3. The order of the fields is clone size, D gene, J gene, CDR3 length, V gene, CDR3 protein, CDR3 DNA. D genes are given only for firm matches. Clone size is not always given. Where it is, it says once, few, many or a class for expanded clones.

few | NA | TRBJ2-5 | 17 | TRBV7-2 | CASSFANPRTAGETQYF | TGTGCCAGCAGCTTCGCCAACCCAAGGACAGCCGGAGAGACCCAGTACTTC
once | NA | TRBJ2-7 | 15 | TRBV12-3/TRBV12-4 | CASSSTGTTHNEQYF | TGTGCCAGCAGTTCGACCGGGACCACTCACAACGAGCAGTACTTC
NA | TRBD2 | TRBJ2-5 | 17 | TRBV20-1 | CSASPPSGSGVGETQYF | TGCAGTGCCTCTCCCCCTAGCGGGAGTGGGGTAGGGGAGACCCAGTACTTC
NA | NA | TRBJ2-7 | 15 | TRBV27 | CASSPVGTIPYEQYF | TGTGCCAGCAGTCCTGTCGGGACAATACCTTACGAGCAGTACTTC
NA | NA | TRBJ2-3 | 16 | TRBV28 | CASSFGAGWDTDTQYF | TGTGCCAGCAGTTTCGGTGCGGGATGGGACACAGATACGCAGTATTTT
NA | NA | TRBJ1-1 | 16 | TRBV7-9 | CASSLTLQGKLAEAFF | TGTGCCAGCAGCTTGACGCTCCAGGGAAAACTAGCTGAAGCTTTCTTT
few | TRBD2 | TRBJ2-5 | 17 | TRBV20-1 | CSARDPRTSGNQETQYF | TGCAGTGCTAGAGATCCCAGGACTAGCGGGAATCAAGAGACCCAGTACTTC
NA | NA | TRBJ1-5 | 15 | TRBV4-1 | CASSQSTGGNQPQHF | TGCGCCAGCAGCCAATCGACAGGTGGAAATCAGCCCCAGCATTTT
NA | NA | TRBJ1-1 | 14 | TRBV7-9 | CASSFPGAGTEAFF | TGTGCCAGCAGCTTTCCAGGGGCGGGGACTGAAGCTTTCTTT
NA | TRBD1 | TRBJ1-4 | 16 | TRBV7-2 | CASSLGTGPANEKLFF | TGTGCCAGCAGCTTAGGGACAGGCCCGGCTAATGAAAAACTGTTTTTT
NA | TRBD1 | TRBJ2-1 | 16 | TRBV7-3 | CASSSRDSPSYNEQFF | TGTGCCAGCAGCTCCCGGGACAGTCCAAGTTACAATGAGCAGTTCTTC
NA | TRBD2 | TRBJ2-1 | 15 | TRBV7-3 | CASSRVGLADNEQFF | TGTGCCAGCAGTCGGGTAGGACTAGCAGACAATGAGCAGTTCTTC
few | TRBD1 | TRBJ2-2 | 15 | TRBV5-1 | CASMPGGVITGELFF | TGCGCCAGCATGCCAGGGGGCGTTATCACCGGGGAGCTGTTTTTT
few | TRBD2 | TRBJ2-7 | 15 | TRBV3-1 | CASSQVLAGGFEQYF | TGTGCCAGCAGCCAAGTTCTAGCGGGAGGCTTCGAGCAGTACTTC
NA | TRBD2 | TRBJ2-7 | 13 | TRBV25-1 | CATGRAGPYEQYF | TGTGCCACCGGGAGGGCAGGACCCTACGAGCAGTACTTC
NA | TRBD2 | TRBJ2-1 | 14 | TRBV20-1 | CSANSGGAENEQFF | TGCAGTGCCAATAGCGGGGGGGCCGAGAATGAGCAGTTCTTC
NA | NA | TRBJ1-4 | 15 | TRBV14 | CASSFTDGYNEKLFF | TGTGCCAGCAGCTTTACGGACGGATATAATGAAAAACTGTTTTTT
NA | TRBD1 | TRBJ2-5 | 13 | TRBV29-1 | CSAMGQHQETQYF | TGCAGCGCCATGGGACAGCACCAAGAGACCCAGTACTTC
few | NA | TRBJ2-7 | 17 | TRBV3-1 | CASSQDLPGQISYEQYF | TGTGCCAGCAGCCAAGATCTGCCAGGGCAGATTTCCTACGAGCAGTACTTC
few | TRBD1 | TRBJ2-5 | 14 | TRBV5-1 | CASRPGTGQETQYF | TGCGCCAGCCGCCCCGGGACAGGGCAAGAGACCCAGTACTTC
NA | NA | TRBJ2-5 | 16 | TRBV9 | CASSPTSGTLEGTQYF | TGTGCCAGCAGCCCGACGTCCGGGACACTTGAGGGGACCCAGTACTTC
few | NA | TRBJ2-7 | 14 | TRBV5-5 | CASSLTEGPYEQYF | TGTGCCAGCAGTCTTACAGAGGGACCCTACGAGCAGTACTTC
NA | TRBD1 | TRBJ2-1 | 14 | TRBV6-6 | CASSRTGGYNEQFF | TGTGCCAGCAGTCGAACAGGGGGCTACAATGAGCAGTTCTTC
NA | TRBD1 | TRBJ2-2 | 16 | TRBV29-1 | CSVGSTRGPNTGELFF | TGCAGCGTTGGGTCCACCAGGGGGCCGAACACCGGGGAGCTGTTTTTT
NA | NA | TRBJ2-5 | 15 | TRBV20-1 | CSARLKVGLGETQYF | TGCAGTGCTAGATTGAAGGTGGGATTGGGAGAGACCCAGTACTTC
few | NA | TRBJ2-7 | 16 | TRBV6-1 | CASSAGTLISSYEQYF | TGTGCCAGCAGTGCCGGGACTCTGATTAGCTCCTACGAGCAGTACTTC
NA | TRBD1 | TRBJ1-2 | 13 | TRBV20-1 | CSALRDSNYGYTF | TGCAGTGCCCTCCGGGACAGCAACTATGGCTACACCTTC
NA | TRBD2 | TRBJ2-2 | 15 | TRBV5-1 | CASSAGRVRTGELFF | TGCGCCAGCAGCGCCGGGAGGGTTCGGACCGGGGAGCTGTTTTTT
NA | TRBD2 | TRBJ2-1 | 14 | TRBV7-9 | CASSLPGLNNEQFF | TGTGCCAGCAGCCTCCCGGGACTAAACAATGAGCAGTTCTTC
NA | NA | TRBJ2-1 | 12 | TRBV29-1 | CSVEVSVNEQFF | TGCAGCGTTGAAGTTTCGGTAAATGAGCAGTTCTTC
few | NA | TRBJ2-1 | 15 | TRBV7-9 | CASSLGFGKNNEQFF | TGTGCCAGCAGCTTAGGGTTCGGTAAAAACAATGAGCAGTTCTTC
NA | NA | TRBJ2-1 | 15 | TRBV11-1 | CASSATGPRWNEQFF | TGTGCCAGCAGCGCCACAGGGCCAAGGTGGAATGAGCAGTTCTTC
few | TRBD2 | TRBJ2-3 | 15 | TRBV27 | CATSPTSGRADTQYF | TGTGCCACCTCCCCCACTAGCGGGAGGGCAGATACGCAGTATTTT
few | NA | TRBJ2-2 | 15 | TRBV7-6 | CASSSLAGPTGELFF | TGTGCCAGCAGCTCCTTGGCCGGGCCGACCGGGGAGCTGTTTTTT
NA | NA | TRBJ1-5 | 15 | TRBV7-9 | CASSRGTQGNQPQHF | TGTGCCAGCAGCCGTGGGACTCAAGGCAATCAGCCCCAGCATTTT
NA | TRBD2 | TRBJ2-5 | 14 | TRBV14 | CATDLAGVWETQYF | TGTGCCACTGATCTAGCGGGGGTTTGGGAGACCCAGTACTTC
NA | NA | TRBJ1-1 | 13 | TRBV29-1 | CSVEDNPNTEAFF | TGCAGCGTTGAAGATAATCCGAACACTGAAGCTTTCTTT
NA | TRBD1 | TRBJ2-2 | 15 | TRBV7-9 | CASSLDRAQTGELFF | TGTGCCAGCAGCCTTGACAGGGCGCAAACCGGGGAGCTGTTTTTT
few | TRBD1 | TRBJ1-2 | 14 | TRBV9 | CASSTRTGGDGYTF | TGTGCCAGCAGCACTCGGACAGGGGGGGATGGCTACACCTTC
few | NA | TRBJ2-2 | 13 | TRBV29-1 | CSGHRDPGGELFF | TGCAGCGGACACCGGGACCCCGGCGGGGAGCTGTTTTTT
NA | TRBD1 | TRBJ2-7 | 13 | TRBV28 | CASSVKQGDEQYF | TGTGCCAGCAGTGTAAAACAGGGGGACGAGCAGTACTTC
NA | TRBD1 | TRBJ2-5 | 13 | TRBV28 | CASRPGQGETQYF | TGTGCCAGCAGGCCGGGACAGGGAGAGACCCAGTACTTC
NA | NA | TRBJ2-5 | 15 | TRBV27 | CASSFRGRGQETQYF | TGTGCCAGCAGTTTCCGGGGGCGAGGCCAAGAGACCCAGTACTTC
few | TRBD1 | TRBJ2-1 | 17 | TRBV24-1 | CATSEMGGTGTYNEQFF | TGTGCCACCAGTGAAATGGGTGGGACAGGCACGTACAATGAGCAGTTCTTC
few | NA | TRBJ2-5 | 15 | TRBV6-5 | CASSYGAGSQETQYF | TGTGCCAGCAGTTATGGTGCGGGGTCCCAAGAGACCCAGTACTTC
NA | TRBD2 | TRBJ2-7 | 14 | TRBV7-2 | CASSLDRTSGEQYF | TGTGCCAGCAGCTTAGATAGGACTAGCGGCGAGCAGTACTTC
NA | NA | TRBJ1-1 | 13 | TRBV6-4 | CASSDGDRHAAFF | TGTGCCAGCAGTGACGGTGACAGACACGCGGCTTTCTTT
NA | NA | TRBJ2-4 | 16 | TRBV20-1 | CSARDVGDVAKNIQYF | TGCAGTGCTAGAGATGTCGGGGATGTAGCCAAAAACATTCAGTACTTC
few | NA | TRBJ1-4 | 13 | TRBV6-5 | CASRRVAVEKLFF | TGTGCCAGCAGAAGAGTGGCGGTCGAAAAACTGTTTTTT
NA | NA | TRBJ2-3 | 11 | TRBV7-9 | CASTREDTQYF | TGTGCCAGCACCAGGGAAGATACGCAGTATTTT
few | NA | TRBJ1-2 | 16 | TRBV19 | CASSRPGHRSGYGYTF | TGTGCCAGTAGTAGGCCAGGCCACCGGTCGGGCTATGGCTACACCTTC